This TCR beta chain was obtained from a study of T cell responses to AZD1222 COVID-19 vaccine. Here immunoSEQ multiplex PCR was the method, and the copy in TCRdb shows in-frame clones only, minus some. This sample has more than 110,000 clones, with approximately 90% found just once. V was pared by 3 bases and J by 10 bases, with 11 bases between. The germline V gene encodes CDR1 SGDLS and CDR2 YYNGEE. The CDR3 loop spans 12 amino acids. Sequencing was performed on peripheral blood, taken on day 0 of AZD1222 vaccination. This chain links TRBV9 with TRBJ2-1; D gene unclear. This clonotype was sampled from an adult in good health. CDR3 residues: CASSGAEREQFF. In DNA, the CDR3 is TGTGCCAGCAGCGGGGCGGAGAGGGAGCAGTTCTTC.